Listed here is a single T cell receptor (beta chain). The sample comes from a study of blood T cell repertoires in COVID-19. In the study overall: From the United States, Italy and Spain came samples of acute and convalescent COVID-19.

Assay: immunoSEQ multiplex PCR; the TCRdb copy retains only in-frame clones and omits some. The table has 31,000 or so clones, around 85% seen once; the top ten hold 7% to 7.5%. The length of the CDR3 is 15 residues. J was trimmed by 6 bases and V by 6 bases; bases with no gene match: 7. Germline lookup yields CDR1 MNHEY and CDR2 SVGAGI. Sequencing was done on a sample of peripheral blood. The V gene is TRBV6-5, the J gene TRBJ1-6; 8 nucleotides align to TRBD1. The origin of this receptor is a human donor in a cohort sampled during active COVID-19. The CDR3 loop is CASRPGDRINSPLHF. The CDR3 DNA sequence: TGTGCCAGCAGACCGGGGGACAGGATTAATTCACCCCTCCACTTT.